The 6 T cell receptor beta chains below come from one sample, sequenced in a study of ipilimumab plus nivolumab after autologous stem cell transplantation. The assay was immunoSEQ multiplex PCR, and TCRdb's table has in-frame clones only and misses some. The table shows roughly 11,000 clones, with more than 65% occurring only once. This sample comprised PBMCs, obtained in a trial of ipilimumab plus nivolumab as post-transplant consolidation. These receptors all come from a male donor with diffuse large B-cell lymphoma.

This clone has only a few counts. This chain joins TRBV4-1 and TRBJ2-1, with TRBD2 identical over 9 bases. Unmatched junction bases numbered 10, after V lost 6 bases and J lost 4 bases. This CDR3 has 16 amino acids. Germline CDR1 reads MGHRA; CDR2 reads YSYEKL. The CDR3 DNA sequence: TGCGCCAGCAGTTACGTAGCGGGGGAACGTTACAATGAGCAGTTCTTC. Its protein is CASSYVAGERYNEQFF.

CDR3 coding DNA: TGTGCCAGCAGTGCCCGGTCTTATGCGCAGTGGTATTTT. This translates into CASSARSYAQWYF. The chain uses TRBV6-1 and TRBJ2-3; D is undetermined. The V gene's germline CDR1 is MNHNS and CDR2 SASEGT. With 4 bases removed from V and 14 bases from J, the gap between germline ends came to 19 bases. The CDR3 loop spans 13 amino acids.

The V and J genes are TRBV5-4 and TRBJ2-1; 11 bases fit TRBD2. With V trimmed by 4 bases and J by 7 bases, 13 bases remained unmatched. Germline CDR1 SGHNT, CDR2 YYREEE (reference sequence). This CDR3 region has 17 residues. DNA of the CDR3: TGTGCCAGCAGCACTAGAAAACTAGCGGGAGCATGGAATGAGCAGTTCTTC. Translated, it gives CASSTRKLAGAWNEQFF.

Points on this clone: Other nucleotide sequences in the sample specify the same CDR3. The CDR3 here is CASTRGGTDTQYF. In DNA form, the CDR3 reads TGTGCCAGCACGAGGGGGGGCACAGATACGCAGTATTTT. The chain couples TRBV6-1 to TRBJ2-3; the D gene could be TRBD1 or TRBD2 (6 bases each). The CDR3 length is 13 residues. Trimming left V 7 bases short and J 1 base short, with 9 bases between. Germline V CDR1 and CDR2: MNHNS, SASEGT.

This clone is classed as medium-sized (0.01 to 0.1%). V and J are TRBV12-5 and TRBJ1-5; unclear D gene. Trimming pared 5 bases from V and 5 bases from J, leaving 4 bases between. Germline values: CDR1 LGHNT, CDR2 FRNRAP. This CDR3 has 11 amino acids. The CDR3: CASGIHQPQHF. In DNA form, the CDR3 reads TGTGCTAGTGGTATCCATCAGCCCCAGCATTTT.

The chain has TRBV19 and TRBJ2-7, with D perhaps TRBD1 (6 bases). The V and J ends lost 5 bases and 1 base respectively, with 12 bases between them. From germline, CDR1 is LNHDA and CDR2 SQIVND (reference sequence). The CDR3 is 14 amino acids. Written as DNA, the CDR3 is TGTGCCAGTAGTGTATACAGGGAATCCTACGAGCAGTACTTC. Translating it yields CASSVYRESYEQYF.